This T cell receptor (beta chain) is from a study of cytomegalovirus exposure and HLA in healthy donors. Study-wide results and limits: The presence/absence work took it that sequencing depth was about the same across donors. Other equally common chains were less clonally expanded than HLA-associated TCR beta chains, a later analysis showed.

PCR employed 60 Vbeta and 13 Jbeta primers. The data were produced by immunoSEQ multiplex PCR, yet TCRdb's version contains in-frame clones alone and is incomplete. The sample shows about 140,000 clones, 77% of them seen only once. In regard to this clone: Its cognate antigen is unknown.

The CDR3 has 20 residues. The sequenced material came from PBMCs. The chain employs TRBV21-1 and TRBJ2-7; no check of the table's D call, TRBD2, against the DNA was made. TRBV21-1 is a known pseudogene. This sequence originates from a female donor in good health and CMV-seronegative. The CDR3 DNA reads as TGTGCCAGCAGCAAAGGTGAAAGTAGCGGGAGTCCAATCAGCTCCTACGAGCAGTACTTC. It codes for CASSKGESSGSPISSYEQYF.